This entry lists 8 T cell receptor beta chains sequenced from one sample in a study of blood T cell repertoires in COVID-19. Libraries were prepared by immunoSEQ multiplex PCR; TCRdb keeps only in-frame clonotypes and omits some of them. The repertoire consists of some 50,000 clones, with 86% occurring once and the leading ten covering roughly 14%. Sequenced material: peripheral blood. These receptor sequences come from a human donor in a cohort sampled during active COVID-19.

About this clone itself: Other DNA sequences in this sample translate to the same CDR3. The chain links TRBV11-2 to TRBJ2-7; no firm D call. There are 12 residues in the CDR3. Germline loops: CDR1 SGHAT, CDR2 FQNNGV. Trimming shortened V by 1 base and J by 1 base, and 2 bases separated the two germline ends. In nucleotides, the CDR3 is TGTGCCAGCAGCTTAGCATCCTACGAGCAGTACTTC. It translates to CASSLASYEQYF.

The chain has TRBV7-2 and TRBJ2-1, with unresolved D. This CDR3 spans 13 amino acids. V lost 0 bases to trimming and J lost 9 bases, with 9 bases between them. Germline V gene lookup returns CDR1 SGHTA and CDR2 FQGNSA. The CDR3 DNA reads as TGTGCCAGCAGCTTAGCGGGCCCGGTTGAGCAGTTCTTC. Its translation: CASSLAGPVEQFF.

The chain carries TRBV19 and TRBJ1-3, with 7 bases matching TRBD1. V gave up 5 bases and J gave up 4 bases; unmatched junction bases: 11. CDR3 length: 16 residues. Per germline, CDR1 LNHDA and CDR2 SQIVND (reference sequence). The CDR3 DNA sequence: TGTGCCAGTAGTGCGCTCCGGGACAGCAAAGGAAACACCATATATTTT. Amino acid sequence: CASSALRDSKGNTIYF.

This clone was counted between two and nine times. The rearrangement links TRBV6-1 to TRBJ1-6; unclear D gene. The V gene lost 0 bases and the J gene lost 12 bases, with 15 bases spanning the gap. Per germline, CDR1 MNHNS and CDR2 SASEGT. CDR3 length: 15 amino acids. Here the CDR3 reads CASSEAGAGWLPLHF. CDR3 nucleotide sequence: TGTGCCAGCAGTGAAGCTGGTGCGGGGTGGTTACCCCTCCACTTT.

This chain joins TRBV19 and TRBJ2-3; TRBD1 aligns across 11 bases. The junction had 4 bases not matched to a gene; V was cut back by 5 bases and J by 3 bases. CDR3 length equals 15 residues. Looked up from germline, CDR1 is LNHDA and CDR2 is SQIVND (reference sequence). The CDR3 DNA reads as TGTGCCAGTAGTCTCGGACAGGGGGCGACAGATACGCAGTATTTT. Translation gives CASSLGQGATDTQYF.

The V call is TRBV7-2, the J call TRBJ1-2; 8 bases map to TRBD1. V shed 4 bases, J shed 2 bases, and the junction held 0 bases outside the gene matches. Germline V lookup: CDR1 SGHTA, CDR2 FQGNSA. The length of the CDR3 is 13 residues. Written as DNA, the CDR3 is TGTGCCAGCAGCTGGACAGGGAACTATGGCTACACCTTC. Protein sequence: CASSWTGNYGYTF.

In this sample, this clone turned up a few times. The chain carries TRBV18 and TRBJ2-7; 7 nucleotides align to TRBD2. The CDR3 extends over 15 amino acids. The ends lost 3 bases at V and 3 bases at J; junction bases unmatched: 8. Germline V gene sequence: CDR1 KGHSH, CDR2 LQKENI. Written as DNA, the CDR3 is TGTGCCAGCTCACCGGGACTAACTTCTATCTACGAGCAGTACTTC. This encodes CASSPGLTSIYEQYF.

The rearrangement uses TRBV24-1 and TRBJ2-1; TRBD2 matches 8 bases. This CDR3 region has 15 residues. After removal of 5 bases from V and 5 bases from J, the junction contained 7 bases not matched to a gene. Germline V gives CDR1 KGHDR, CDR2 SFDVKD. The CDR3 DNA sequence: TGTGCCACCAGTGTATCGGCGGGGGGACACAATGAGCAGTTCTTC. Translated, it gives CATSVSAGGHNEQFF.